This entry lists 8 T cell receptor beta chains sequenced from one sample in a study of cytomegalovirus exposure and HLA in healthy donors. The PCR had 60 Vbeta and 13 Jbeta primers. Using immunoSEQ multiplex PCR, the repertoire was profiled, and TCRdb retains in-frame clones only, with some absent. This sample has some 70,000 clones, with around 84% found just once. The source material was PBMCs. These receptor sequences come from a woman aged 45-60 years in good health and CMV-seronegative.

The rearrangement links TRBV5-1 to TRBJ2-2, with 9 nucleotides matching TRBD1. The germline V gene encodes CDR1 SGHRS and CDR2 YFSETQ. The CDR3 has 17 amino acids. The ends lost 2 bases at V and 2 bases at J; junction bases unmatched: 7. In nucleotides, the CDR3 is TGCGCCAGCAGCTTTCATACAGGGGGCTTTAACACCGGGGAGCTGTTTTTT. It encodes CASSFHTGGFNTGELFF.

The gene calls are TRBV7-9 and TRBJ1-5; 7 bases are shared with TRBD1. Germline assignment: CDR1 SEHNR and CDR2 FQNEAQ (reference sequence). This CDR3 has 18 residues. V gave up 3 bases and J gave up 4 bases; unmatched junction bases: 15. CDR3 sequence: CASSLGTGVDKVNQPQHF. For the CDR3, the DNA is TGTGCCAGCAGCTTGGGCACAGGGGTTGATAAAGTTAATCAGCCCCAGCATTTT.

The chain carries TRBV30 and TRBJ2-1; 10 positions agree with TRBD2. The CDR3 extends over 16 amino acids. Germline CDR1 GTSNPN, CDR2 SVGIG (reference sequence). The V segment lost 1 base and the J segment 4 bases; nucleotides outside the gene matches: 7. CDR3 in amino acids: CAWSARAGGRYNEQFF. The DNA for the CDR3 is TGTGCCTGGAGTGCCCGAGCGGGGGGGCGGTACAATGAGCAGTTCTTC. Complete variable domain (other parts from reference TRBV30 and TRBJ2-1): SQTIHQWPATLVQPVGSPLSLECTVEGTSNPNLYWYRQAAGRGLQLLFYSVGIGQISSEVPQNLSASRPQDRQFILSSKKLLLSDSGFYLCAWSARAGGRYNEQFFGPGTRLTVL.

CDR3 in DNA: TGCGCCAGCAGCGGAACTAGCGGGATAGGGCAAGAGACCCAGTACTTC. Its protein product is CASSGTSGIGQETQYF. The chain joins TRBV5-1 to TRBJ2-5, with 10 bases fitting TRBD2. The V segment lost 4 bases and the J segment 2 bases; nucleotides outside the gene matches: 8. Germline V gene lookup returns CDR1 SGHRS and CDR2 YFSETQ. The length of the CDR3 is 16 residues.

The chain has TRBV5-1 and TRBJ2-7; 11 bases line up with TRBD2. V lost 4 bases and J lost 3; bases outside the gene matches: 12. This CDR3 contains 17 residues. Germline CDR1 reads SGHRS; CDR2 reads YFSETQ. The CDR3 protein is CASSHQELTSGSYEQYF. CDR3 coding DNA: TGCGCCAGCAGCCACCAGGAACTAACTAGCGGGAGCTACGAGCAGTACTTC.

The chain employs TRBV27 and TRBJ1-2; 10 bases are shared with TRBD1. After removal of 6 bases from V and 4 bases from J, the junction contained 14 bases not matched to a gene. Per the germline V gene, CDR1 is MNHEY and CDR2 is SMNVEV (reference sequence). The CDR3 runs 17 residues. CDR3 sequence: CASSPSSTGGFPYGYTF. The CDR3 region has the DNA TGTGCCAGCAGCCCCTCCTCGACAGGGGGCTTCCCCTATGGCTACACCTTC.

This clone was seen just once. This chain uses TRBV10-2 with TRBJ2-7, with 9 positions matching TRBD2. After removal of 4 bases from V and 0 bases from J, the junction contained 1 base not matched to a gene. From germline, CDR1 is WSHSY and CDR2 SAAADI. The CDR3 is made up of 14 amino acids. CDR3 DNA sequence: TGCGCCAGCAGTGGTAGCGGGAGCTCCTACGAGCAGTACTTC. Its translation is CASSGSGSSYEQYF.

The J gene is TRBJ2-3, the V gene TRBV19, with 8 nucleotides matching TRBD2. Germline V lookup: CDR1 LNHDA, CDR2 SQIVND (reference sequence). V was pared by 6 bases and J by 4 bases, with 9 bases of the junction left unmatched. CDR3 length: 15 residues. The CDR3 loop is CASRQDGRVADTQYF. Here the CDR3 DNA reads TGTGCCAGTAGACAAGACGGGAGGGTCGCAGATACGCAGTATTTT.